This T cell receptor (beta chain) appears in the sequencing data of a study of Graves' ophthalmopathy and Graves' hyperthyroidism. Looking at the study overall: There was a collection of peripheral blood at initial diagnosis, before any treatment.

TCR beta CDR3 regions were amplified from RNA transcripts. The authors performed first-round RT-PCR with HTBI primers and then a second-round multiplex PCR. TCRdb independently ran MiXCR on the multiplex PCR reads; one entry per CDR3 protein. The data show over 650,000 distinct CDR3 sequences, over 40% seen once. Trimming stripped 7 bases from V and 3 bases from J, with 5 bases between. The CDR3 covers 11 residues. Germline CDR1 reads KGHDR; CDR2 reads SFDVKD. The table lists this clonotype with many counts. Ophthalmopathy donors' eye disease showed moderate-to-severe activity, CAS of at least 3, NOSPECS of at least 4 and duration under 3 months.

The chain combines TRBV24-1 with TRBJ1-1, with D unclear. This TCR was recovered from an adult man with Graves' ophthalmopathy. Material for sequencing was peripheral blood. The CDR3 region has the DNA TGTGCCACCAGACAAGACACTGAAGCTTTCTTT. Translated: CATRQDTEAFF.